The 10 T cell receptor beta chains below all came from one sample that was sequenced in a study of shared clonotypes between healthy human individuals (TCRdb year 2020). CD8 naive samples were obtained by positive selection for CCR7 among CD45RO-negative cells, yielding a CD45RA+CCR7+ population from which TemRA cells were excluded. The library relied on the immunoSEQ multiplex PCR assay. This is the immuneACCESS table as TCRdb keeps it, with only in-frame sequences that have V and J called. A part of the clones is gone; compared with another copy, unresolved V genes explain less than half, and the rest is unexplained. Counted in this sample were about 2 million clones; less than 95% of them appeared once. About 1.1% of the sample is in the top ten clones. Input material: naive CD8+ T cells sorted from blood. The cell subset or site label of this sample denotes: CD45RA+CCR7+. These receptors were taken from a man aged 18 to 35 in good health.

This sequence joins TRBV12-5 and TRBJ2-4, with TRBD1 as a possible D gene (6 bases). CDR1 is LGHNT, CDR2 FRNRAP, per germline. The ends were cut back, 2 bases at V and 2 bases at J, with 19 bases in the middle. This CDR3 region has 18 residues. This CDR3 is CASGLPPGQTGTKNIQYF. The DNA for the CDR3 is TGTGCTAGTGGTTTGCCCCCCGGACAGACCGGGACCAAAAACATTCAGTACTTC.

The V and J genes are TRBV9 and TRBJ2-3; possible D gene TRBD2, 6 bases. Germline V gene lookup returns CDR1 SGDLS and CDR2 YYNGEE. The CDR3 length is 15 residues. Trimming cost V 2 bases and J 2 bases, with 12 bases left between them. The CDR3, as DNA: TGTGCCAGCAGCGTCGGGCGACTAGACACAGATACGCAGTATTTT. Translation: CASSVGRLDTDTQYF.

The chain uses TRBV4-1 and TRBJ1-4; 8 bases fit TRBD1. Looked up from germline, CDR1 is MGHRA and CDR2 is YSYEKL. The J segment lost 6 bases and the V segment lost 0 bases, leaving 18 bases of the junction unmatched. The CDR3 is 20 residues long. The CDR3 spells CASSQEGLDRGVEIDEKLFF. CDR3 DNA sequence: TGCGCCAGCAGCCAAGAAGGGTTAGACAGGGGCGTCGAGATTGATGAAAAACTGTTTTTT.

As DNA, the CDR3 is TGTGCCAGCAGCGCCGCGGACTACAGCACAGATACGCAGTATTTT. It translates to CASSAADYSTDTQYF. This chain connects TRBV9 to TRBJ2-3; D possibly corresponds to TRBD2 (6 bases). Trimming removed 3 bases from V and 0 bases from J, with 11 bases in between. This CDR3 contains 15 residues. In germline, CDR1 is SGDLS, CDR2 YYNGEE.

Notes on this clone: Other DNA sequences of this sample code for an identical CDR3. This chain joins TRBV7-3 and TRBJ2-2; D might be TRBD1 (6 bases). The germline gives CDR1 SGHTA, CDR2 FQGTGA. This CDR3 region has 12 residues. V dropped 5 bases and J dropped 7 bases, with 8 bases sitting between them. The CDR3 bases are TGTGCCAGCAGCCAAGGGGGCGGGGAGCTGTTTTTT. Translation: CASSQGGGELFF.

This chain joins TRBV5-6 and TRBJ2-7; perhaps TRBD2 as D (5 bases). Trimming took 2 bases from V and 7 from J, leaving 13 bases between them. The CDR3 is 13 residues long. Germline V gives CDR1 SGHDT, CDR2 YYEEEE. Here the CDR3 DNA reads TGTGCCAGCAGCTTCCAAGGAGGTGAGGAGCAGTACTTC. Protein: CASSFQGGEEQYF.

On this clone itself: The same CDR3 is also encoded by other DNA sequences in this sample. The chain is built from TRBV15 and TRBJ1-2; unclear D gene. The CDR3 is 14 amino acids. V lost 1 base and J lost 2, with 8 bases in between. The germline gives CDR1 LNHNV, CDR2 YYDKDF (reference sequence). In DNA form, the CDR3 reads TGTGCCACCAGCAGAGGAACGGGAAACTATGGCTACACCTTC. It codes for CATSRGTGNYGYTF.

The chain is built from TRBV5-4 and TRBJ1-1, with a weak D call TRBD1 (5 bases). Germline assignment: CDR1 SGHNT and CDR2 YYREEE (reference sequence). The V end lost 1 base, the J end lost 2 bases, and 9 bases lay between the germline ends. This CDR3 spans 14 amino acids. CDR3 sequence reads: CASSLWGPNTEAFF. CDR3 nucleotides: TGTGCCAGCAGCTTGTGGGGCCCAAACACTGAAGCTTTCTTT.

The gene calls are TRBV29-1 and TRBJ1-2; D is unclear. V lost 4 bases, J lost 2 bases, and 8 bases lay in between. The CDR3 sequence is 12 residues long. CDR1 is SQVTM, CDR2 ANQGSEA, per germline. CDR3 nucleotide sequence: TGCAGCGTTGGAGTGGAAAACTATGGCTACACCTTC. Translated, it gives CSVGVENYGYTF.

CDR3 nucleotide sequence: TGCGCCAGCAGCCTAAACCCGAGCTCCTACAATGAGCAGTTCTTC. Amino acids: CASSLNPSSYNEQFF. The rearrangement uses TRBV5-1 and TRBJ2-1, with D unresolved. The CDR3 runs to 15 residues. Per germline, CDR1 SGHRS and CDR2 YFSETQ. Between the trimmed V and J ends, which lost 4 bases and 0 bases, there was a span of 11 bases.